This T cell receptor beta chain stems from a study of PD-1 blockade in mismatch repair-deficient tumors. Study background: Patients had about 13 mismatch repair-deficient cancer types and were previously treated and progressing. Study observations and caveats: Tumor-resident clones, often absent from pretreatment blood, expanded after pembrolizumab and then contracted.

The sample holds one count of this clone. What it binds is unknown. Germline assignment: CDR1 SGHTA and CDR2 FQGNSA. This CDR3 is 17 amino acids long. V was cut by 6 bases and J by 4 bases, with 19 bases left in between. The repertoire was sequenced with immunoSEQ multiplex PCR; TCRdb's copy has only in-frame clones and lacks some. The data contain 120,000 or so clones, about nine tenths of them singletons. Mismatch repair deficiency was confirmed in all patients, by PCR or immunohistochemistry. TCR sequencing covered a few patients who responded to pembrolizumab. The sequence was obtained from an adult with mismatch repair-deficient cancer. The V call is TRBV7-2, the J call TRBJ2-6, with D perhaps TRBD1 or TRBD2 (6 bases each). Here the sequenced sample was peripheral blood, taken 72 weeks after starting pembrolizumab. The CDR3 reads CASSFGAGEAGANVLTF. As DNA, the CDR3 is TGTGCCAGCAGTTTTGGGGCAGGGGAGGCCGGGGCCAACGTCCTGACTTTC.